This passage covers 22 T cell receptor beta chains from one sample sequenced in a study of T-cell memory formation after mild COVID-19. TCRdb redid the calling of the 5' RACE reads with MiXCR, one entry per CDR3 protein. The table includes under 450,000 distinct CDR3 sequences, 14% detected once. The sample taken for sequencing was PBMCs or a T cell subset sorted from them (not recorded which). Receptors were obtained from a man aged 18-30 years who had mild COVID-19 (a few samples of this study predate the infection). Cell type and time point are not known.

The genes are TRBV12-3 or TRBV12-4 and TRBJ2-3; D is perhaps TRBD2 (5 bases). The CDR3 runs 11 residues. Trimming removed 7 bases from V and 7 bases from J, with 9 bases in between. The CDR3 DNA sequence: TGTGCCAGCAACGAGGGATATACGCAGTATTTT. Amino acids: CASNEGYTQYF.

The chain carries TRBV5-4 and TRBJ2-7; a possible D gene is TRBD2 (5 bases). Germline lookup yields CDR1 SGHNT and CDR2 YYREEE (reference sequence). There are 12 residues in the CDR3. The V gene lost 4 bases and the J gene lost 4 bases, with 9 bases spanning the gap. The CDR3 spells CASSIGGYEQYV. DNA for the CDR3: TGTGCCAGCAGCATCGGAGGATACGAGCAGTACGTC.

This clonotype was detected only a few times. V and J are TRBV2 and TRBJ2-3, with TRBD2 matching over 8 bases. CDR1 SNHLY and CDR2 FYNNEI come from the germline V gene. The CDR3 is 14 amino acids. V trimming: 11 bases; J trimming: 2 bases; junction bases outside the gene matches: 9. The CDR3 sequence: CAGPQRGNTDTQYF. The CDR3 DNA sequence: TGTGCCGGACCACAGCGGGGGAACACAGATACGCAGTATTTT.

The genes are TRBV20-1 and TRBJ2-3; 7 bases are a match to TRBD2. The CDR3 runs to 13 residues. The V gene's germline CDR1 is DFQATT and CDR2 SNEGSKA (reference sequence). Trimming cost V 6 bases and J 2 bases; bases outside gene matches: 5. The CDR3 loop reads CSASGTYTDTQYF. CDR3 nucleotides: TGCAGTGCAAGCGGGACTTACACAGATACGCAGTATTTT.

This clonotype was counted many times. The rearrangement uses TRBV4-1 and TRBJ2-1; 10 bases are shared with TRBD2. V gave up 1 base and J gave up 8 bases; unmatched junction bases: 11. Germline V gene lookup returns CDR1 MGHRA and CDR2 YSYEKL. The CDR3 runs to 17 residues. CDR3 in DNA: TGCGCCAGCAGCCAAGCCTTCCCCAGCGGGGGGGCCGATGAGCAGTTCTTC. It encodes CASSQAFPSGGADEQFF.

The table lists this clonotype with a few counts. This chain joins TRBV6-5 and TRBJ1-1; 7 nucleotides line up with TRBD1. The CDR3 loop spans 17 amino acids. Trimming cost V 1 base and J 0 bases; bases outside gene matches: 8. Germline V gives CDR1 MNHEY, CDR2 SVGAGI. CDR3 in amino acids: CASSYWATGKMNTEAFF. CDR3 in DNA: TGTGCCAGCAGTTACTGGGCGACAGGGAAAATGAACACTGAAGCTTTCTTT.

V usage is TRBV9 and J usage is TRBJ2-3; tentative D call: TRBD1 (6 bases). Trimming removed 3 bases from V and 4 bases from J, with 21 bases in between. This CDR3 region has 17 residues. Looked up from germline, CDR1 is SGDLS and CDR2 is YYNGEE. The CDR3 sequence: CASSADSGQLLPDTQYF. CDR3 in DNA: TGTGCCAGCAGCGCAGACTCCGGACAGCTATTGCCAGATACGCAGTATTTT.

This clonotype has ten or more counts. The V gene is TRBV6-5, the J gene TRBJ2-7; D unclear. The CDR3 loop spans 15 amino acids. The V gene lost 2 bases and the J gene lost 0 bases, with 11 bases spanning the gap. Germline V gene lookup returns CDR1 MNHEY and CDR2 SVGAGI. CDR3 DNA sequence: TGTGCCAGCAGTTACAGCTCCCGAAGCTCCTACGAGCAGTACTTC. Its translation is CASSYSSRSSYEQYF.

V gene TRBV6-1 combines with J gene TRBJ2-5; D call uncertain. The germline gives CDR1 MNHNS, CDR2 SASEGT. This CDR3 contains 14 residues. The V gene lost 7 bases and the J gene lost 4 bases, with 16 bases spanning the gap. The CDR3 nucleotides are TGTGCCAGCACCCCCGGTGGGCATAGAGAGACCCAGTACTTC. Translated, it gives CASTPGGHRETQYF.

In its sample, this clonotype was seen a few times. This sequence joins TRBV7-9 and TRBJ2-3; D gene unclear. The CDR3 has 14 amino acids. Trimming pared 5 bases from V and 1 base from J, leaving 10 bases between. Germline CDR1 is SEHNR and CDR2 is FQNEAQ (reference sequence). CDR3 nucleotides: TGTGCCAGCAGCCCCACCGAGCGCACAGATACGCAGTATTTT. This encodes CASSPTERTDTQYF. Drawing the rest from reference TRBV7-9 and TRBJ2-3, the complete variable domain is DTGVSQNPRHKITKRGQNVTFRCDPISEHNRLYWYRQTLGQGPEFLTYFQNEAQLEKSRLLSDRFSAERPKGSFSTLEIQRTEQGDSAMYLCASSPTERTDTQYFGPGTRLTVL.

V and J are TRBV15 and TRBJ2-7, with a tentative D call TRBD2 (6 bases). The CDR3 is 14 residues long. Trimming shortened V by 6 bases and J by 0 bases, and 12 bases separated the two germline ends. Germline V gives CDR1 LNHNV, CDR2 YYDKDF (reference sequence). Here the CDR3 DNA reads TGTGCCACCAGTACCGACGGGAGCTCCTACGAGCAGTACTTC. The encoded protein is CATSTDGSSYEQYF.

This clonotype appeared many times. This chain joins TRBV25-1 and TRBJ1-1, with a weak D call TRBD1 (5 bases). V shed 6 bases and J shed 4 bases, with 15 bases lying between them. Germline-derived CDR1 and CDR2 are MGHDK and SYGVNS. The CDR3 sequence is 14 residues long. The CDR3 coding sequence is TGTGCCAGCAGCGAAGGGGTGTCCGTCACTGAAGCTTTCTTT. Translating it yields CASSEGVSVTEAFF. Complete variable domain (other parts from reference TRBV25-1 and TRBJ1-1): EADIYQTPRYLVIGTGKKITLECSQTMGHDKMYWYQQDPGMELHLIHYSYGVNSTEKGDLSSESTVSRIRTEHFPLTLESARPSHTSQYLCASSEGVSVTEAFFGQGTRLTVV.

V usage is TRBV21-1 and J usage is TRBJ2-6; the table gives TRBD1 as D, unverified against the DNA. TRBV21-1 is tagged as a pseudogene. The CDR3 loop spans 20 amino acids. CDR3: CASSKVGVGRGGSGANVLTF. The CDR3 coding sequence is TGTGCCAGCAGCAAAGTAGGGGTTGGCAGGGGAGGCTCTGGGGCCAACGTCCTGACTTTC.

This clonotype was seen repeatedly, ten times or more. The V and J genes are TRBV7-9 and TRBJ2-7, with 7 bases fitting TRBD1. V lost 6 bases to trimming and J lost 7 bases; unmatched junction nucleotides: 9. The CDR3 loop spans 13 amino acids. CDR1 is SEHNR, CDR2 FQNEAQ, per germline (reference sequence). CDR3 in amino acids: CASSPDRIREQYF. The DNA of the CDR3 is TGTGCCAGCAGTCCGGACAGGATACGGGAGCAGTACTTC.

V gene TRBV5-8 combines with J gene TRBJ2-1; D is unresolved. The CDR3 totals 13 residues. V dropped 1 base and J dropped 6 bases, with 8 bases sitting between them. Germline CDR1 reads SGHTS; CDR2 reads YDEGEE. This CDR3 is CASSLIGGNEQFF. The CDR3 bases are TGTGCCAGCAGCTTGATCGGTGGCAATGAGCAGTTCTTC.

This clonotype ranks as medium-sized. The CDR3 here is CASRGFRQGGGNTIYF. The CDR3 bases are TGTGCCAGCAGGGGATTTAGACAGGGTGGTGGAAACACCATATATTTT. The rearrangement uses TRBV12-3 or TRBV12-4 and TRBJ1-3, with 7 bases fitting TRBD1. J lost 3 bases, V lost 6 bases, and 11 bases had no gene match. The length of the CDR3 is 16 residues.

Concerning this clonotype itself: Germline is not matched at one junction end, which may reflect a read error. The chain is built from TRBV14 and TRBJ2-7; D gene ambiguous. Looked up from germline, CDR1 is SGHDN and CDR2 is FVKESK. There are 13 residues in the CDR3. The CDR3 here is CASSQELQSNRHF. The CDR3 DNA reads TGTGCCAGCAGCCAAGAATTGCAGTCTAATCGGCACTTC.

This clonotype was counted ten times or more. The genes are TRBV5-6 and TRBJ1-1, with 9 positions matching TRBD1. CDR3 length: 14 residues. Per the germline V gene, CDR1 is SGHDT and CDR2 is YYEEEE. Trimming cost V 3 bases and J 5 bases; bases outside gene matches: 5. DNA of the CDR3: TGTGCCAGCAGCTGGGGACAGGGTTGGACTGAAGCTTTCTTT. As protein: CASSWGQGWTEAFF.

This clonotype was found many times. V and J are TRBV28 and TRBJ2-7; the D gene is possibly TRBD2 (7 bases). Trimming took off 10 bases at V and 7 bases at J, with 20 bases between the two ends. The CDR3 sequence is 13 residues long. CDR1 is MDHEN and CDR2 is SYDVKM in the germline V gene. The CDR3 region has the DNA TGTGCCACCCGGTTCGGGGGGCTGGGGGAGCAGTACGTC. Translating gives CATRFGGLGEQYV.

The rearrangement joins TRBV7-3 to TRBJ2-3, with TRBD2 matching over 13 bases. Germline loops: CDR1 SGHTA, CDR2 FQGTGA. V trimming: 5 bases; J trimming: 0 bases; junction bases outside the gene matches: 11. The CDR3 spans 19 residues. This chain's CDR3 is CASSPRLAGGISSTDTQYF. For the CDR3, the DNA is TGTGCCAGCAGCCCCCGACTAGCGGGGGGAATAAGTAGCACAGATACGCAGTATTTT.

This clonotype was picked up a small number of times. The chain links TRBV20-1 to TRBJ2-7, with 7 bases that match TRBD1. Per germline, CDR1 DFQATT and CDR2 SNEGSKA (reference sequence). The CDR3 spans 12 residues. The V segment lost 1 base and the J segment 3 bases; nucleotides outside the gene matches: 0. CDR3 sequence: CSARAGGYEQYF. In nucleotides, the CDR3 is TGCAGTGCTAGAGCAGGGGGCTACGAGCAGTACTTC.

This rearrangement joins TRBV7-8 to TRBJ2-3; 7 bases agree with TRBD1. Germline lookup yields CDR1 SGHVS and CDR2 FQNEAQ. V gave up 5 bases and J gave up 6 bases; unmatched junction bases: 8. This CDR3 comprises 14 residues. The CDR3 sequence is CASSPLQGIDTQYF. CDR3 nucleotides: TGTGCCAGCAGCCCGCTACAGGGGATCGATACGCAGTATTTT.